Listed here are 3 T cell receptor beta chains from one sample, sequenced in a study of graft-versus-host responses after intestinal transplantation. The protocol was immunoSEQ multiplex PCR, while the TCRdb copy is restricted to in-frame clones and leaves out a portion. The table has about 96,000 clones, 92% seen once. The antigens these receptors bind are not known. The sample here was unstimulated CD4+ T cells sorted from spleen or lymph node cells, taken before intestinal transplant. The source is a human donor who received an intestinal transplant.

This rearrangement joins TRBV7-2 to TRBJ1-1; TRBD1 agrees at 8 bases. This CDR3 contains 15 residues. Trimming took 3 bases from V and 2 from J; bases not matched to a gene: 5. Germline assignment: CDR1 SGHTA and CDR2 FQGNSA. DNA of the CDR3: TGTGCCAGCAGCTTGCAGGGACAGGTTAACACTGAAGCTTTCTTT. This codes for CASSLQGQVNTEAFF.

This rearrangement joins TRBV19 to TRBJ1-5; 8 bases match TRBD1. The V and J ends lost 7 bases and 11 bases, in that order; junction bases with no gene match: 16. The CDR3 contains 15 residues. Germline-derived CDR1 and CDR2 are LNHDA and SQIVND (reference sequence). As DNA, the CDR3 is TGTGCCAGTAACCCAAGGGCCCAGGGGGCATGGGCCCAGCATTTT. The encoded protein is CASNPRAQGAWAQHF.

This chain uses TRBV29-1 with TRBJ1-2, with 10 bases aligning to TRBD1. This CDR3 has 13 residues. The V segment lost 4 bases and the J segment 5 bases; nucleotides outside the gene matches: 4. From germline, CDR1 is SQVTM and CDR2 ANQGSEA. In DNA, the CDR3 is TGCAGCGTTGTGGGACAGGGGATTTATGGCTACACCTTC. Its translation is CSVVGQGIYGYTF.